Included here is one T cell receptor beta chain sequence, with context. The antigen is not known. This sample stems from a study of T cells after yellow fever vaccination. In the study overall: Low-cell-number fractions underwent preparation using SMART-Seq v4 Ultra Low Input.

The 5'RACE template-switching step produced TCR cDNA and added a universal primer site and UMIs. TCRdb independently ran MiXCR on the 5' RACE reads; one entry per CDR3 protein. The profile shows about 320,000 distinct CDR3 sequences, approximately 12% of them singletons. The study, taken as a whole, reports: Among primary-vaccination clones, most reappeared after the booster, at 96% for CD4 and 88% for CD8.

Germline CDR1 is SGHRS and CDR2 is YFSETQ. This CDR3 spans 13 amino acids. Losses at the gene ends were 2 bases for V and 7 bases for J; bases not matched to a gene: 5. This receptor was identified in a man aged 18 to 35 who received the YFV17D yellow fever vaccine. The sample in question was CD4+ T cells sorted from PBMCs, obtained 45 days after the yellow fever booster vaccination. The chain employs TRBV5-1 and TRBJ1-2; TRBD1 aligns across 7 bases. DNA of the CDR3: TGCGCCAGCAGCTTCCCAGGGGGAGTTGGCTACACCTTC. Encoded protein: CASSFPGGVGYTF.